The present TCR beta chain was sequenced within a study of regulatory dendritic cells for organ transplantation (dated by TCRdb to the late 2010s). With regard to the full study: TCRbeta repertoires were sequenced from sorted naive and memory CD4+ and CD8+ T cells before and after allostimulation with regulatory or mature dendritic cells.

Naive T cells were sorted as CD45RA+ and memory T cells as CD45RO+ CD4+ or CD8+ cells by FACS. T cells for TCR sequencing came from a couple of healthy control subjects. Unstimulated sorted T cell subsets served as baseline controls for the mixed lymphocyte reactions. The Qiagen DNeasy Blood & Tissue Kit was used for extraction of genomic DNA. From the cysteine up to the phenylalanine, the CDR3 has a length of 13 residues. Just the 39-base CDR3 DNA is kept, in frame starting at base 1. The germline V gene yields SNHLY for CDR1 and FYNNEI for CDR2. The V and J ends are trimmed by 4 bases and 5 bases, leaving 11 bases between them. This clone was recorded once. Its antigen has not been determined. The record has no base qualities; no much larger clone is one base away. Here is what the overall study found, with its caveats: Expansion of memory CD8+ clones was induced by allostimulation in both subjects, but more limited expansion appeared to be induced by regulatory dendritic cells than by mature dendritic cells. The authors pointed out considerable heterogeneity between individuals in the alloreactive memory CD8+ T cell pool, and only two subjects were sequenced. Among the resting subsets, the most alloreactive TCR clonotypes were found in memory CD8+ T cells. The repertoires of naive CD4+ and CD8+ T cells were highly diverse, while memory cell repertoires were less diverse, with memory CD8+ cells being the most oligoclonal.

Multiplexed two-step PCR with Vbeta-specific forward primers and Jbeta-specific reverse primers was used to amplify TCRbeta CDR3 regions. Through the immunoSEQ service, the TCRbeta libraries were run on an Illumina instrument for sequencing. The paper's processing steps were these. IMGT annotation was used to assign V, D and J genes, and synthetic CDR3 analogues were used to correct the counts for multiplex PCR bias. In the immunoSEQ Analyzer, repertoire clonality was calculated as one minus normalized Shannon entropy. Fisher's exact test with Benjamini-Hochberg false discovery rate control was used to define clonal expansion, with two-tailed P<0.01. The source is immuneACCESS, and TCRdb retained only in-frame sequences with V and J called. Part of the clones is not carried over; for the studies checked, unresolved V genes explain less than half of this, and the remainder is unexplained. V, J and clone size are taken as reported in that table, and D and trimming were inferred from the DNA itself. The sample has some 35,000 clones on record, roughly 89% of them singletons. About 0.062% of the sample is taken by the ten largest.

The origin of this receptor is a human donor in good health. The sequenced sample consisted of naive CD4+ T cells from blood. What the cell subset or site label conveys for this sample: CD45RA+ naive T cells. The chain links TRBV2 with TRBJ2-5, with the D call tentatively TRBD1 or TRBD2, each fitting 5 bases. The DNA sequence is as follows: TGTGCCAGCAGTGCCGGGGACCGGGAGACCCAGTACTTC. It codes for CASSAGDRETQYF.